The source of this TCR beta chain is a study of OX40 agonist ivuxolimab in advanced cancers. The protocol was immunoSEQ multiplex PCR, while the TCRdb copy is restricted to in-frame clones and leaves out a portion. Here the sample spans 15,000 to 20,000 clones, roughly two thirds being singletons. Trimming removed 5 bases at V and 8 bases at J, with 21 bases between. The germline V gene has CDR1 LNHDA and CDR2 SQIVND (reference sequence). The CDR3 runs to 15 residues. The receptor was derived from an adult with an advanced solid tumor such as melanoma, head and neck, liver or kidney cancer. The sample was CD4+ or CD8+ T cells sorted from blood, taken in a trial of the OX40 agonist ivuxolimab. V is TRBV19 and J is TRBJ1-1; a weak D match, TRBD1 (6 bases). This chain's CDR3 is CASSPHLEGGSEAFF. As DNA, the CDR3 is TGTGCCAGTAGTCCCCACCTGGAAGGGGGATCGGAAGCTTTCTTT.